The rows below give T cell receptor beta chains drawn from one sample of a study of T cell responses to AZD1222 COVID-19 vaccine. TCRdb's table, derived via immunoSEQ multiplex PCR, lists solely in-frame clones and lacks some. Among 95,000 to 100,000 clones listed, 70% to 90% were seen once. This sample comprised peripheral blood, obtained 28 days after the second AZD1222 dose. Receptors originate from an adult who received the AZD1222 COVID-19 vaccine. Each CDR3 is given with its conserved first and last residue. Each record gives: V gene, CDR3 length, J gene, CDR3 protein.

V gene: TRBV6-2/TRBV6-3
CDR3 length: 18
J gene: TRBJ2-5
CDR3 protein: CASSYPGGSGKLQETQYF

V gene: TRBV19
CDR3 length: 16
J gene: TRBJ2-7
CDR3 protein: CASSTPGTSGNYEQYF

V gene: TRBV19
CDR3 length: 19
J gene: TRBJ2-7
CDR3 protein: CASSMGGLAGAPGHNEQYF

V gene: TRBV18
CDR3 length: 19
J gene: TRBJ2-7
CDR3 protein: CASSPPNRRAGDLSYEQYF

V gene: TRBV9
CDR3 length: 15
J gene: TRBJ1-1
CDR3 protein: CASSVDPVVNTEAFF

V gene: TRBV20-1
CDR3 length: 12
J gene: TRBJ1-2
CDR3 protein: CSASQVPYGYTF

V gene: TRBV7-3
CDR3 length: 15
J gene: TRBJ2-7
CDR3 protein: CASSLMGTGVDEQYF

V gene: TRBV7-2
CDR3 length: 13
J gene: TRBJ1-5
CDR3 protein: CASSLAGDQPQHF

V gene: TRBV7-9
CDR3 length: 15
J gene: TRBJ2-1
CDR3 protein: CASSYTSGSYNEQFF

V gene: TRBV9
CDR3 length: 16
J gene: TRBJ1-1
CDR3 protein: CASSVGRGFTNTEAFF

V gene: TRBV27
CDR3 length: 16
J gene: TRBJ2-2
CDR3 protein: CASSRRTGGKTGELFF

V gene: TRBV25-1
CDR3 length: 16
J gene: TRBJ2-2
CDR3 protein: CASSALGTQNTGELFF

V gene: TRBV27
CDR3 length: 17
J gene: TRBJ2-2
CDR3 protein: CASSANAWAGRTGELFF

V gene: TRBV27
CDR3 length: 16
J gene: TRBJ1-4
CDR3 protein: CASSFGARHRDEKLFF

V gene: TRBV19
CDR3 length: 15
J gene: TRBJ1-5
CDR3 protein: CASSISAGGGQPQHF

V gene: TRBV5-1
CDR3 length: 17
J gene: TRBJ1-2
CDR3 protein: CASSLAPPGRGNYGYTF

V gene: TRBV5-4
CDR3 length: 17
J gene: TRBJ2-5
CDR3 protein: CASGRGGAGVAVETQYF

V gene: TRBV28
CDR3 length: 11
J gene: TRBJ2-7
CDR3 protein: CASSTDYEQYF

V gene: TRBV4-2
CDR3 length: 16
J gene: TRBJ2-1
CDR3 protein: CASSSERTSSYNEQFF

V gene: TRBV19
CDR3 length: 15
J gene: TRBJ2-1
CDR3 protein: CASSISSDPAGEQFF

V gene: TRBV10-3
CDR3 length: 13
J gene: TRBJ2-7
CDR3 protein: CAIQGQGPYEQYF

V gene: TRBV5-1
CDR3 length: 13
J gene: TRBJ2-7
CDR3 protein: CASSLDGSYEQYF

V gene: TRBV9
CDR3 length: 16
J gene: TRBJ2-1
CDR3 protein: CASSVGGWSSYNEQFF

V gene: TRBV7-8
CDR3 length: 17
J gene: TRBJ2-1
CDR3 protein: CASRPTSGVFSYNEQFF

V gene: TRBV4-2
CDR3 length: 15
J gene: TRBJ1-3
CDR3 protein: CASSPDGTTGNTIYF

V gene: TRBV2
CDR3 length: 13
J gene: TRBJ2-7
CDR3 protein: CASSGDRGYEQYF

V gene: TRBV6-4
CDR3 length: 14
J gene: TRBJ1-5
CDR3 protein: CASSDFSAYQPQHF

V gene: TRBV6-1
CDR3 length: 16
J gene: TRBJ2-5
CDR3 protein: CASSEEWDRGLETQYF

V gene: TRBV10-3
CDR3 length: 16
J gene: TRBJ2-1
CDR3 protein: CAISESKLAGDNEQFF

V gene: TRBV5-1
CDR3 length: 15
J gene: TRBJ2-7
CDR3 protein: CASSLAGGHLGEQYF

V gene: TRBV5-1
CDR3 length: 15
J gene: TRBJ1-4
CDR3 protein: CASSLTGQFNEKLFF

V gene: TRBV3-1/TRBV3-2
CDR3 length: 15
J gene: TRBJ1-2
CDR3 protein: CASSQDPGGRYGYTF

V gene: TRBV7-8
CDR3 length: 15
J gene: TRBJ2-1
CDR3 protein: CASSFLAGSYNEQFF

V gene: TRBV30
CDR3 length: 13
J gene: TRBJ1-5
CDR3 protein: CAWSVHGNQPQHF

V gene: TRBV27
CDR3 length: 15
J gene: TRBJ2-1
CDR3 protein: CASSVGPGRVHEQFF

V gene: TRBV6-5
CDR3 length: 13
J gene: TRBJ1-5
CDR3 protein: CASSYSPGQPQHF

V gene: TRBV15
CDR3 length: 14
J gene: TRBJ2-7
CDR3 protein: CATSRTNRPYEQYF

V gene: TRBV27
CDR3 length: 15
J gene: TRBJ2-7
CDR3 protein: CASSPQVPSSYEQYF

V gene: TRBV3-1/TRBV3-2
CDR3 length: 11
J gene: TRBJ2-7
CDR3 protein: CASSRQNEQYF

V gene: TRBV9
CDR3 length: 16
J gene: TRBJ2-3
CDR3 protein: CATPPIGQGSTDTQYF

V gene: TRBV6-1
CDR3 length: 13
J gene: TRBJ1-2
CDR3 protein: CASSEGRELGYTF

V gene: TRBV27
CDR3 length: 14
J gene: TRBJ1-6
CDR3 protein: CASSFGSYNSPLHF

V gene: TRBV29-1
CDR3 length: 16
J gene: TRBJ2-6
CDR3 protein: CSGTPSESSGANVLTF

V gene: TRBV19
CDR3 length: 17
J gene: TRBJ1-6
CDR3 protein: CASSIDWGGSSFSPLHF

V gene: TRBV6-5
CDR3 length: 15
J gene: TRBJ2-7
CDR3 protein: CASSLRDRGSYEQYF

V gene: TRBV6-5
CDR3 length: 15
J gene: TRBJ2-7
CDR3 protein: CASSYSGGSVYEQYF

V gene: TRBV11-2
CDR3 length: 15
J gene: TRBJ1-2
CDR3 protein: CASSAGYRGLIGYTF

V gene: TRBV15
CDR3 length: 15
J gene: TRBJ1-4
CDR3 protein: CATSTGPLSNEKLFF

V gene: TRBV19
CDR3 length: 14
J gene: TRBJ1-5
CDR3 protein: CASTYNGQDQPQHF

V gene: TRBV18
CDR3 length: 17
J gene: TRBJ2-3
CDR3 protein: CASSPLRGGSSTDTQYF

V gene: TRBV15
CDR3 length: 14
J gene: TRBJ1-3
CDR3 protein: CATSRDLSGNTIYF

V gene: TRBV18
CDR3 length: 14
J gene: TRBJ2-7
CDR3 protein: CASSTGDGRHEQYF

V gene: TRBV25-1
CDR3 length: 15
J gene: TRBJ1-3
CDR3 protein: CASSGGGFTGNTIYF

V gene: TRBV7-3
CDR3 length: 13
J gene: TRBJ2-2
CDR3 protein: CASSLSNTGELFF

V gene: TRBV27
CDR3 length: 15
J gene: TRBJ2-5
CDR3 protein: CASSQSQGWEGVQYF

V gene: TRBV6-5
CDR3 length: 14
J gene: TRBJ2-1
CDR3 protein: CASSYRQGMNEQFF

V gene: TRBV7-9
CDR3 length: 10
J gene: TRBJ1-4
CDR3 protein: CAIEAGELFF

V gene: TRBV18
CDR3 length: 14
J gene: TRBJ2-7
CDR3 protein: CASSPLGQGGEQYF

V gene: TRBV14
CDR3 length: 12
J gene: TRBJ1-4
CDR3 protein: CASSRGNEKLFF

V gene: TRBV15
CDR3 length: 15
J gene: TRBJ1-5
CDR3 protein: CATSPPSVGNQPQHF